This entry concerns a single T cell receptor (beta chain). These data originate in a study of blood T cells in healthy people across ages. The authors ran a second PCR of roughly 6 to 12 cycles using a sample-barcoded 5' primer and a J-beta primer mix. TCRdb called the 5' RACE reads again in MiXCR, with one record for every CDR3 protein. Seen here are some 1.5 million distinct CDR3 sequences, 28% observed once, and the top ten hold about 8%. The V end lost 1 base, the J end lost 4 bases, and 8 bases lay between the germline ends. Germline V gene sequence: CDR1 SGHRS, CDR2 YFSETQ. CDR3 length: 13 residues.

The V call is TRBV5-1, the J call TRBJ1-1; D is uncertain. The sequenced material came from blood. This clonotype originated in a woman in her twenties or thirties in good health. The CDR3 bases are TGCGCCAGCAGCTTGTATGTGTCCACTGAAGCTTTCTTT. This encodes CASSLYVSTEAFF.